This T cell receptor (beta chain) emerged from a study of Tregs in tolerant kidney transplant recipients. Broader study findings: Tolerant patients' donor-specific Tregs expanded beyond overall Tregs, suggesting antigen-driven growth.

Trimming shortened V by 3 bases and J by 8 bases, and 19 bases separated the two germline ends. Germline CDR1 MNHEY, CDR2 SMNVEV (reference sequence). This CDR3 has 16 amino acids. Profiled with immunoSEQ multiplex PCR; TCRdb holds only in-frame clones, not every one. Of about 110,000 clones listed, around 89% were seen once; the top ten hold more than 0.3%. About this clone: Its target is unknown.

This receptor was identified in a human donor who received a combined kidney and bone marrow transplant. Material: CD4+ T cells from blood, obtained before the transplant. The chain couples TRBV27 to TRBJ1-4; maybe TRBD1 (6 bases). The CDR3 region has the DNA TGTGCCAGCAGTTTCTCGATAGGGCAGGGGATCGAAAAACTGTTTTTT. As protein: CASSFSIGQGIEKLFF.